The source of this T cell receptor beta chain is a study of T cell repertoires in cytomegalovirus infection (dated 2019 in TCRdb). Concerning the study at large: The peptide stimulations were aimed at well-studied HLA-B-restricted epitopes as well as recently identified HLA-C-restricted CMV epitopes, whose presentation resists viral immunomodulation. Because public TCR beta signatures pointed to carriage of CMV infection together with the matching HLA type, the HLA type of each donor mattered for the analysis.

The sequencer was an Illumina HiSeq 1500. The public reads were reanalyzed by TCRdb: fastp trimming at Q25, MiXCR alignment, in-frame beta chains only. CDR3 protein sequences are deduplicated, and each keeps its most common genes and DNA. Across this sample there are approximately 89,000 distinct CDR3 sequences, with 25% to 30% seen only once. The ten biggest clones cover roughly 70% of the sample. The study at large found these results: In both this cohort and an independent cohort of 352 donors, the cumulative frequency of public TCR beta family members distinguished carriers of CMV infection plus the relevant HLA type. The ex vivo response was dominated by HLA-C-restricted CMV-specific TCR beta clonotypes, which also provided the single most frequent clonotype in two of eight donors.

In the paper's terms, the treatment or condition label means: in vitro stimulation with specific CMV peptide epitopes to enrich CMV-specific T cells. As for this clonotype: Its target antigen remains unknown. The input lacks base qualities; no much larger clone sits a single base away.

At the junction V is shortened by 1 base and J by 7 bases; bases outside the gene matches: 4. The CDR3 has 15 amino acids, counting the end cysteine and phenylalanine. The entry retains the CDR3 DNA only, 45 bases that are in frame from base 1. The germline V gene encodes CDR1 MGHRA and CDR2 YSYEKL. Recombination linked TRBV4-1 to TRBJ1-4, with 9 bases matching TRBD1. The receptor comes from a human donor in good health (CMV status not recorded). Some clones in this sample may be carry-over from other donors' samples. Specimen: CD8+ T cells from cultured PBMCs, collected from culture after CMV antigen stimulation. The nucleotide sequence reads TGCGCCAGCAGCCAAGGGACAGGGGTAACTGAAAAACTGTTTTTT. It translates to CASSQGTGVTEKLFF.